One sample yielded the 13 T cell receptor beta chains listed below, sequenced in a study of cytomegalovirus exposure and HLA in healthy donors. Use of 60 Vbeta and 13 Jbeta primers characterized the PCR. Sequencing used immunoSEQ multiplex PCR; TCRdb keeps in-frame clones, though not all of them. Here the sample spans 150,000 to 200,000 clones, roughly four fifths being singletons. The sequenced sample was PBMCs. These receptors all stem from a man aged 45-65 years in good health and CMV-seropositive.

V usage is TRBV11-3 and J usage is TRBJ2-5; D ambiguous. The V gene lost 0 bases and the J gene lost 1 base, with 12 bases spanning the gap. Germline CDR1 SGHNT, CDR2 YENEEA. The CDR3 consists of 16 residues. The CDR3 DNA reads TGTGCCAGCAGCTTAGACAATGAGGCACTCCAAGAGACCCAGTACTTC. This encodes CASSLDNEALQETQYF.

The rearrangement uses TRBV27 and TRBJ1-2; tentative D call: TRBD1 (5 bases). The CDR3 sequence is 12 residues long. Germline V CDR1 and CDR2: MNHEY, SMNVEV (reference sequence). V lost 5 bases and J lost 7, with 11 bases in between. The CDR3 nucleotides are TGTGCCAGCAGTACCGCAGGGTTTGGCTACACCTTC. Translated, it gives CASSTAGFGYTF.

The chain is built from TRBV5-1 and TRBJ1-2; tentatively, D is TRBD1 (5 bases). The germline gives CDR1 SGHRS, CDR2 YFSETQ. There are 19 residues in the CDR3. V was pared by 6 bases and J by 1 base, with 28 bases between. The CDR3 sequence: CASTQSLAWTKADNYGYTF. CDR3 bases: TGCGCCAGCACCCAGTCCTTGGCGTGGACAAAGGCAGATAACTATGGCTACACCTTC.

The chain has TRBV9 and TRBJ2-5, with TRBD1 as a possible D gene (5 bases). Per germline, CDR1 SGDLS and CDR2 YYNGEE. The CDR3 extends over 15 amino acids. V was clipped by 5 bases and J by 1 base, with 15 bases between them. CDR3 nucleotide sequence: TGTGCCAGCAGTTTGGACACCGGACCCCAAGAGACCCAGTACTTC. Translation: CASSLDTGPQETQYF.

The chain has TRBV9 and TRBJ2-1; 10 positions match TRBD2. Germline CDR1 SGDLS, CDR2 YYNGEE. The CDR3 totals 16 residues. J was trimmed by 3 bases and V by 4 bases; bases with no gene match: 7. CDR3 amino acids: CASSPPSGGDYNEQFF. CDR3 DNA: TGTGCCAGCAGCCCACCTAGCGGGGGTGACTACAATGAGCAGTTCTTC.

The chain uses TRBV6-5 and TRBJ2-5, with 7 bases lining up with TRBD2. CDR3 length: 16 amino acids. Germline V CDR1 and CDR2: MNHEY, SVGAGI. J was trimmed by 1 base and V by 4 bases; bases with no gene match: 9. The DNA of the CDR3 is TGTGCCAGCAGTTGGGGAGGGGCCCGCTTCCAAGAGACCCAGTACTTC. Its protein is CASSWGGARFQETQYF.

This chain uses TRBV4-1 with TRBJ1-5, with 7 bases matching TRBD1. Losses at the gene ends were 2 bases for V and 0 bases for J; bases not matched to a gene: 7. Germline-derived CDR1 and CDR2 are MGHRA and YSYEKL. There are 17 residues in the CDR3. For the CDR3, the DNA is TGCGCCAGCAGCCAAACGACAGGGCAATATAGCAATCAGCCCCAGCATTTT. Protein sequence: CASSQTTGQYSNQPQHF.

This chain links TRBV9 with TRBJ1-3; 8 bases are shared with TRBD1. The CDR3 loop spans 18 amino acids. Germline trimming cut 0 bases from V and 3 bases from J; bases unmatched to any gene: 11. Per the germline V gene, CDR1 is SGDLS and CDR2 is YYNGEE. CDR3 bases: TGTGCCAGCAGCGTAGGGACAGGGAGCAGGCTCAGTGGAAACACCATATATTTT. Translated: CASSVGTGSRLSGNTIYF.

The V and J genes are TRBV30 and TRBJ2-5; D is uncertain. Germline V gene data show CDR1 as GTSNPN and CDR2 as SVGIG (reference sequence). There are 13 residues in the CDR3. V lost 4 bases to trimming and J lost 7 bases, with 16 bases between them. CDR3 in amino acids: CAWTPNGLATQYF. The CDR3 region has the DNA TGTGCCTGGACGCCCAATGGGCTTGCGACCCAGTACTTC.

The genes are TRBV29-1 and TRBJ2-7, with D uncertain. V lost 6 bases, J lost 0 bases, and 15 bases lay in between. The CDR3 runs to 14 residues. Germline V lookup: CDR1 SQVTM, CDR2 ANQGSEA. The CDR3 here is CSVRKSESSYEQYF. As DNA, the CDR3 is TGCAGCGTAAGAAAGTCCGAGAGCTCCTACGAGCAGTACTTC.

The chain combines TRBV11-2 with TRBJ1-1, with unresolved D. Trimming pared 0 bases from V and 4 bases from J, leaving 6 bases between. The germline V gene encodes CDR1 SGHAT and CDR2 FQNNGV. This CDR3 has 13 amino acids. The CDR3 nucleotides read TGTGCCAGCAGCTTAGAATACAGCACTGAAGCTTTCTTT. Its protein is CASSLEYSTEAFF.

This clone was observed once. V is TRBV6-5 and J is TRBJ2-2, with a tentative D call TRBD1 (6 bases). V shed 6 bases and J shed 4 bases, with 12 bases lying between them. Germline CDR1 reads MNHEY; CDR2 reads SVGAGI. The CDR3 is made up of 14 amino acids. In DNA, the CDR3 is TGTGCCAGCAGGCGACAGGCGTCCACCGGGGAGCTGTTTTTT. Translated, it gives CASRRQASTGELFF.

The gene calls are TRBV15 and TRBJ2-1, with D possibly TRBD2 on 6 matching bases. The CDR3 spans 16 residues. Deletions cut 0 bases from V and 7 bases from J, with 16 bases between. Germline V gene lookup returns CDR1 LNHNV and CDR2 YYDKDF (reference sequence). The CDR3 region is CATSRDESGVGNEQFF. DNA of the CDR3: TGTGCCACCAGCAGAGATGAGTCGGGAGTGGGAAATGAGCAGTTCTTC.